This entry describes one TCR beta chain. The antigen is undetermined. This sample is drawn from a study of T cell repertoires in cytomegalovirus infection. Trimming removed 2 bases from V and 5 bases from J, with 9 bases in between. There are 13 residues in the CDR3. Germline CDR1 and CDR2: ENHRY and SYGVKD. In TCRdb, the reads were re-called with MiXCR into one record per CDR3 protein. The table includes a few hundred thousand distinct CDR3 sequences, just under 40% detected once. The chain carries TRBV10-3 and TRBJ1-1; D may be TRBD1 (6 bases). The TCR was taken from a human donor in good health (CMV status not recorded). Some clones in this sample may be carry-over from other donors' samples. Specimen: cultured PBMCs, collected from culture after CMV antigen stimulation. For the CDR3, the DNA is TGTGCCATCAGTGAGGAGGGGGTTACTGAAGCTTTCTTT. Translation gives CAISEEGVTEAFF.